This note documents a single TCR beta chain sequence. Its specificity is not known. Donors came from a validation cohort of over 100 subjects, distinct from the first 666-subject cohort. The entry originates in a study of cytomegalovirus exposure and HLA in healthy donors. Study information: The same platform was used for the roughly 120 validation repertoires and the approximately 670 first-cohort repertoires, a later analysis reported.

The study's findings and limits: Cytomegalovirus status, reportedly, was diagnosed with high specificity and sensitivity by the classifier. Cytomegalovirus-associated status was assigned to more than 150 TCR beta chains.

TCRdb keeps only in-frame clones here, not all; method: immunoSEQ multiplex PCR. The top ten hold roughly 7% of the sample, which has 150,000 to 200,000 clones, 84% seen once. Unmatched junction bases numbered 7, after V lost 5 bases and J lost 7 bases. Germline V gives CDR1 LNHDA, CDR2 SQIVND (reference sequence). This CDR3 region has 14 residues. Sequenced input: PBMCs. This chain links TRBV19 with TRBJ1-5; TRBD1 matches at 8 bases. This receptor was obtained from a man in his late teens or twenties in good health and CMV-seropositive. The CDR3 protein is CASSAQGGDQPQHF. The CDR3 nucleotides are TGTGCCAGTAGTGCACAGGGGGGGGACCAGCCCCAGCATTTT.